This T cell receptor (beta chain) originates from a study of graft-versus-host responses after intestinal transplantation (dated by TCRdb to 2020 to 2022). Looking at the study overall: The transplants that recipients got were multivisceral, liver-intestinal, or isolated intestinal. Every recipient was given anti-thymocyte globulin induction, then maintenance tacrolimus and steroids for 3 to 4 years. Donor T cell macrochimerism was defined as a peak of at least 4% donor T cells among recipient peripheral blood mononuclear cells. Of the approximately 24 intestinal transplant recipients enrolled in the cohort, one of whom was a retransplant, 3 patients without pretransplant specimens were excluded. Graft-versus-host and host-versus-graft alloreactive T cell clones were tracked in the graft, circulation and bone marrow after intestinal transplantation using bulk TCR-beta CDR3 sequencing. Alloreactive clones were identified by sequencing pre-transplant mixed lymphocyte reaction products and comparing them with unstimulated pre-transplant donor and recipient T cells. Rather than going through the commercial service, samples from a few later patients were sequenced in-house on an Illumina MiSeq and processed with MiXCR. Paper-wide results and their limitations: In patients with donor T cell macrochimerism, the allografts had high GvH to HvG T cell clonal ratios. Peak levels of circulating GvH clones were associated with declines in HvG clones early after transplant. The conclusions were limited by the relatively low number and heterogeneity of the intestinal transplant patients. GvH clones were detected in recipient bone marrow, and some appeared earlier in ileal mucosa or blood, consistent with an intestinal mucosal origin.

Taken with the paper, the label for time point translates to: cells obtained before transplantation from donor or recipient. In mixed lymphocyte reactions, some 200,000 CFSE-labeled pre-transplant responders were plated with some 200,000 irradiated violet-dye-labeled stimulators and cultured for 6 days. After the mixed lymphocyte reaction, proliferating CD3+CD4+CFSE-low and CD3+CD8+CFSE-low responder cells were FACS-sorted on a BD Influx sorter. Per the germline V gene, MNHEY is the CDR1 and SVGAGI is the CDR2. CDR3 length: 11 amino acids, cysteine to phenylalanine. CDR3 DNA only is kept here, 33 bases in frame from base 1. Deletion took 6 bases off V and 5 bases off J, with a span of 7 bases between the germline ends. This clone is deemed medium-sized (0.01 to 0.1%). Per-base qualities were not stored, and no clone one base away is much larger. The library was obtained by the immunoSEQ multiplex PCR assay. For most patients, genomic DNA was isolated with the Qiagen DNeasy Blood and Tissue Kit and shipped frozen to Adaptive Biotechnologies for TCR sequencing. Adaptive Biotechnologies carried out high-throughput TCR-beta CDR3 sequencing of genomic DNA for most patients. For the original study's pipeline: Adaptive's ImmunoSEQ software supplied the TCR sequencing data for 15 to 20 patients, while MiXCR and VDJtools were used to process a few other patients. To correct CD4 versus CD8 sorting errors, any sequence found in both subsets at a frequency ratio below 5:1 was removed. CDR3 nucleotide sequences shared between donor and recipient were removed because their origin could not be assigned. To be classed as alloreactive, a clone needed at least 2-fold expansion over unstimulated cells and a minimum CFSE-low frequency of 0.002% (template counts) or 0.001% (read counts). Clones were considered mappable if detected in sequenced pre-transplant spleen, lymph node, or MLR CFSE-low populations of the donor or recipient. The cumulative frequency of alloreactive clones was calculated as a percentage of all sequences, weighted by copy number. Not all clones reach the TCRdb copy of this immuneACCESS table, which keeps in-frame sequences only. Checked studies attribute under half of the gap to unresolved V genes and leave the rest unexplained. The V and J calls and clone size were taken over from that table, and D and trimming were inferred from the DNA. Here the sample has 2,000 to 3,000 clones; under 30% occur a single time. The ten largest clones represent around 5.1% of the sample.

The sequences come from alloreactive CD4+ T cells from a mixed lymphocyte reaction culture, collected before transplantation. The cell subset or site label of this sample denotes: CFSE-low proliferating T cells sorted from roughly 6-day pre-transplant mixed lymphocyte reaction (GvH or HvG direction). This chain joins TRBV6-5 to TRBJ2-5; D gene: possibly TRBD2, on 5 matching bases. The clonotype was recovered from a human patient who was an organ donor for intestinal transplantation. Here is the DNA: TGTGCCAGCAGCCGAGGGGAGACCCAGTACTTC. Its protein product is CASSRGETQYF.